This T cell receptor (beta chain) was captured by sequencing in a study of blood T cell repertoires in COVID-19. Study at large: Acute and convalescent COVID-19 specimens originated in the United States, Italy and Spain. PBMCs, B-cell-depleted T cells, or T cells were the source of the cDNA or gDNA that made up the material.

The germline V gene has CDR1 SGHRS and CDR2 YFSETQ. This CDR3 contains 13 residues. The V and J ends lost 0 bases and 13 bases respectively, with 14 bases between them. The assay was immunoSEQ multiplex PCR, and TCRdb's table has in-frame clones only and misses some. This sample has about 130,000 clones, with over 80% found just once. Enrolled through a virtual design, the participants were between roughly 18 and 100 years of age and came from about two dozen US areas. Two negative PCRs, clearance, or symptom resolution characterized the recovered Cohort 3 donors. This sequence originates from a man younger than 45 who had recovered from COVID-19. The chain carries TRBV5-1 and TRBJ2-1, with a weak D call TRBD2 (6 bases). The sequenced sample was PBMCs or T cells enriched from blood (not recorded which). The CDR3 DNA reads TGCGCCAGCAGCTTGGATTACGGGAGCCCTCAGTTCTTC. Amino acid sequence: CASSLDYGSPQFF.